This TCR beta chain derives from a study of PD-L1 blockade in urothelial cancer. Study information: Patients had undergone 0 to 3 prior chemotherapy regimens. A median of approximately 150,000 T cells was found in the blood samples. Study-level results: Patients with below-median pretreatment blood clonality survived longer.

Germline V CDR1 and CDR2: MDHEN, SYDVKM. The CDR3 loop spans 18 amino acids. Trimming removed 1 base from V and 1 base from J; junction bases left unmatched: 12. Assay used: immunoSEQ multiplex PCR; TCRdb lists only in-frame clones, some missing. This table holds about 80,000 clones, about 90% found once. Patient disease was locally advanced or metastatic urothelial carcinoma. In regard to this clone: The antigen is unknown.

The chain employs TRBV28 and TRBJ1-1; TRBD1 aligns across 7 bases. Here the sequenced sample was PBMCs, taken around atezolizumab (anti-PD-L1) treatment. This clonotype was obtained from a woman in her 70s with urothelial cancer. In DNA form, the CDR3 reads TGTGCCAGCAGTTTATTCGTTGTAGATCGACAGGGGAACACTGAAGCTTTCTTT. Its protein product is CASSLFVVDRQGNTEAFF.